One sample yielded the 6 T cell receptor beta chains listed below, sequenced in a study of regulatory T cells in long-lasting Graves disease. CDR3-region Arm-PCR and iRepertoire HTBI primers produced the TCR beta libraries. TCRdb called the multiplex PCR reads again in MiXCR, with one record for every CDR3 protein. Among 300,000 to 500,000 distinct CDR3 sequences listed, around 21% were seen once. Time point noted: persistent/refractory GD, antithyroid drugs over 5 years with positive TRAb. Extracted PBMC RNA gave rise to the TCR library. Sequenced here: peripheral blood mononuclear cells (PBMCs), sampled when the disease was refractory, from a patient treated with antithyroid drugs. These receptors were taken from a female donor with Graves disease.

V usage is TRBV27 and J usage is TRBJ1-6; no reliable D call. This CDR3 is 16 amino acids long. Germline V gives CDR1 MNHEY, CDR2 SMNVEV (reference sequence). The V gene lost 6 bases and the J gene lost 0 bases, with 12 bases spanning the gap. CDR3 nucleotide sequence: TGTGCCAGCAGCCAAGGCCGAAGCTCCTATAATTCACCCCTCCACTTT. Protein: CASSQGRSSYNSPLHF.

The chain employs TRBV2 and TRBJ2-1, with TRBD2 identical over 14 bases. The germline gives CDR1 SNHLY, CDR2 FYNNEI. The CDR3 has 18 residues. V trimming: 6 bases; J trimming: 5 bases; junction bases outside the gene matches: 12. This CDR3 reads CASSAPGTSGSRHNEQFF. The DNA of the CDR3 is TGTGCCAGCAGCGCCCCCGGGACTAGCGGGAGTCGGCACAATGAGCAGTTCTTC.

CDR3 nucleotides: TGTGCCAGCAGCCAACCCAGAATTAGGGGGAGAACAGAGACCCAGTACTTC. Its translation is CASSQPRIRGRTETQYF. The chain is built from TRBV3-1 and TRBJ2-5; D is perhaps TRBD1 (6 bases). The length of the CDR3 is 17 residues. V lost 2 bases and J 4 bases, leaving 20 bases between the germline ends. Germline V gene lookup returns CDR1 LGHDT and CDR2 YNNKEL (reference sequence).

The rearrangement joins TRBV29-1 to TRBJ2-3; TRBD2 matches 13 bases. V shed 5 bases, J shed 5 bases, and the junction held 7 bases outside the gene matches. The CDR3 is made up of 15 amino acids. The germline V gene has CDR1 SQVTM and CDR2 ANQGSEA. The chain's CDR3 is CSVKGLAGVGDTQYF. DNA of the CDR3: TGCAGCGTTAAAGGACTAGCGGGAGTCGGAGATACGCAGTATTTT.

The V gene is TRBV11-2, the J gene TRBJ2-3, with 7 nucleotides matching TRBD2. Germline V gene lookup returns CDR1 SGHAT and CDR2 FQNNGV. The CDR3 is 13 amino acids. With V trimmed by 5 bases and J by 4 bases, 3 bases remained unmatched. CDR3 in DNA: TGTGCCAGCAGCCCGGGAGGCGCAGATACGCAGTATTTT. Residues: CASSPGGADTQYF.

A note on this clonotype: Since a much larger clone is just one base distant, this may be a read error. The chain joins TRBV28 to TRBJ1-1; the D is unclear. This CDR3 contains 12 residues. CDR1 is MDHEN and CDR2 is SYDVKM in the germline V gene. The chain's CDR3 is CTSRRVNTEAFF. CDR3 nucleotide sequence: TGTACCAGCAGAAGGGTGAACACTGAAGCTTTCTTT.